This TCR beta chain was profiled in a study of T cell changes during pregnancy in multiple sclerosis. Repertoires were generated with immunoSEQ multiplex PCR, while TCRdb's copy carries only in-frame clones and drops some. The repertoire has approximately 9,300 clones, 65% to 85% of them found once; the top ten carry 17%. V shed 0 bases, J shed 4 bases, and the junction held 16 bases outside the gene matches. The CDR3 spans 20 residues. CDR1 is LGHNT and CDR2 is FRNRAP in the germline V gene. The specimen was CD8+ T cells from peripheral blood mononuclear cells, collected in the third trimester of pregnancy. This TCR derives from a female donor in good health, enrolled as a control in a pregnancy study. This sequence joins TRBV12-5 and TRBJ2-1; 9 bases are shared with TRBD2. The CDR3 protein is CASGLVLSLAGGLLYNEQFF. The CDR3 DNA reads TGTGCTAGTGGTTTGGTACTGAGTCTCGCGGGGGGGCTACTGTACAATGAGCAGTTCTTC.